A single sample is the source of the 24 T cell receptor beta chains below, sequenced in a study of cytomegalovirus exposure and HLA in healthy donors. PCR amplification relied on 60 Vbeta primers (plus 13 Jbeta primers). The repertoire was sequenced with immunoSEQ multiplex PCR; TCRdb's copy has only in-frame clones and lacks some. The sample yields roughly 200,000 clones, 78% seen once. Sequenced: PBMCs. The receptors originated from a female donor in good health and CMV-seronegative.

Remarks on this clone: Other DNA sequences in the same sample also yield this CDR3. The gene calls are TRBV7-2 and TRBJ2-7; the match to TRBD2 covers 9 bases. There are 14 residues in the CDR3. The germline CDR1 and CDR2 sequences are SGHTA and FQGNSA. The junction had 1 base not matched to a gene; V was cut back by 0 bases and J by 4 bases. The CDR3 reads CASSLASGSYEQYF. CDR3 DNA sequence: TGTGCCAGCAGCTTAGCTAGCGGGAGTTACGAGCAGTACTTC. The whole variable domain, remainder taken from reference TRBV7-2 and TRBJ2-7, is GAGVSQSPSNKVTEKGKDVELRCDPISGHTALYWYRQSLGQGLEFLIYFQGNSAPDKSGLPSDRFSAERTGGSVSTLTIQRTQQEDSAVYLCASSLASGSYEQYFGPGTRLTVT.

V usage is TRBV4-3 and J usage is TRBJ2-2, with D possibly matching TRBD2 (5 bases). This CDR3 has 14 residues. Trimming cost V 0 bases and J 4 bases, with 6 bases left between them. Germline V gene lookup returns CDR1 LGHNA and CDR2 YSLEER. CDR3 loop: CASSQEGGTGELFF. CDR3 nucleotides: TGCGCCAGCAGCCAAGAAGGAGGCACCGGGGAGCTGTTTTTT.

This sequence joins TRBV29-1 and TRBJ2-3, with TRBD2 identical over 8 bases. Germline loops: CDR1 SQVTM, CDR2 ANQGSEA. The V segment lost 5 bases and the J segment 2 bases; nucleotides outside the gene matches: 6. The CDR3 length is 14 residues. The CDR3 nucleotides are TGCAGCGTTTGGACTAGCACAAACACAGATACGCAGTATTTT. This translates into CSVWTSTNTDTQYF.

The rearrangement joins TRBV4-3 to TRBJ2-7, with D perhaps matching TRBD2 (5 bases). Looked up from germline, CDR1 is LGHNA and CDR2 is YSLEER. The germline V and J ends were trimmed by 1 base and 5 bases, with 15 bases remaining between them. CDR3 length: 15 residues. The CDR3 region is CASSQGRGIVNEQYF. The CDR3 DNA is TGCGCCAGCAGCCAAGGAAGAGGGATCGTCAACGAGCAGTACTTC.

The chain recombines TRBV5-5 with TRBJ2-7; D not resolved. The CDR3 is 14 residues long. Germline V gene data show CDR1 as SGHKS and CDR2 as YYEKEE (reference sequence). The V gene lost 0 bases and the J gene lost 0 bases, with 7 bases spanning the gap. CDR3 nucleotides: TGTGCCAGCAGCTTGGCCGCCTACTCCTACGAGCAGTACTTC. Translating gives CASSLAAYSYEQYF.

The chain joins TRBV5-4 to TRBJ1-5; possible D gene TRBD1, 6 bases. The CDR3 is made up of 14 amino acids. The germline CDR1 and CDR2 sequences are SGHNT and YYREEE (reference sequence). V lost 0 bases and J 3 bases, leaving 7 bases between the germline ends. The CDR3 sequence is CASSLGGLNQPQHF. CDR3 coding DNA: TGTGCCAGCAGCTTGGGGGGGCTCAATCAGCCCCAGCATTTT.

The chain uses TRBV7-9 and TRBJ2-2; D may be TRBD2 (5 bases). The CDR3 sequence is 15 residues long. Germline lookup yields CDR1 SEHNR and CDR2 FQNEAQ (reference sequence). V lost 3 bases and J 6 bases, leaving 14 bases between the germline ends. CDR3 DNA sequence: TGTGCCAGCAGCTTGGGAGACATCAGCCCCGGGGAGCTGTTTTTT. It specifies CASSLGDISPGELFF.

V and J are TRBV6-5 and TRBJ2-1; D is unclear. Looked up from germline, CDR1 is MNHEY and CDR2 is SVGAGI. V lost 4 bases to trimming and J lost 7 bases, with 8 bases between them. This CDR3 spans 12 amino acids. The CDR3 sequence is CASSSTLNEQFF. The CDR3 nucleotides are TGTGCCAGCAGTTCAACTTTGAATGAGCAGTTCTTC.

The chain is built from TRBV28 and TRBJ1-4, with 9 bases aligning to TRBD1. Germline V CDR1 and CDR2: MDHEN, SYDVKM. The CDR3 extends over 15 amino acids. With V trimmed by 6 bases and J by 6 bases, 8 bases remained unmatched. In nucleotides, the CDR3 is TGTGCCAGCAGACCCTCGGGACAGGGATATGAAAAACTGTTTTTT. It specifies CASRPSGQGYEKLFF. The entire variable domain, with the rest obtained from reference TRBV28 and TRBJ1-4, is as follows: DVKVTQSSRYLVKRTGEKVFLECVQDMDHENMFWYRQDPGLGLRLIYFSYDVKMKEKGDIPEGYSVSREKKERFSLILESASTNQTSMYLCASRPSGQGYEKLFFGSGTQLSVL.

The V call is TRBV9, the J call TRBJ2-5; D might be TRBD2 (7 bases). V dropped 2 bases and J dropped 5 bases, with 13 bases sitting between them. Germline loops: CDR1 SGDLS, CDR2 YYNGEE. This CDR3 comprises 14 residues. CDR3 in amino acids: CASSVGGGDETQYF. The CDR3 DNA is TGTGCCAGCAGCGTGGGGGGGGGCGATGAGACCCAGTACTTC.

The chain joins TRBV6-5 to TRBJ1-2; 10 bases agree with TRBD1. This CDR3 has 15 residues. Per the germline V gene, CDR1 is MNHEY and CDR2 is SVGAGI. The V and J ends lost 5 bases and 6 bases, in that order; junction bases with no gene match: 9. In DNA, the CDR3 is TGTGCCAGCAGTACCTCCGGGACAGGGGTGGATGGCTACACCTTC. Its translation: CASSTSGTGVDGYTF.

The chain is built from TRBV7-9 and TRBJ1-4; D gene unclear. The CDR3 spans 14 residues. Trimming stripped 2 bases from V and 7 bases from J, with 11 bases between. Germline V gene data show CDR1 as SEHNR and CDR2 as FQNEAQ (reference sequence). The CDR3 DNA follows: TGTGCCAGCAGCTTAACTAGGGCTGGTGAAAAACTGTTTTTT. Amino acid sequence: CASSLTRAGEKLFF.

The CDR3 sequence: CASSLTGLSYEQYF. The CDR3 bases are TGTGCCAGCAGCCTGACAGGGTTGAGCTACGAGCAGTACTTC. The genes are TRBV7-6 and TRBJ2-7, with 7 nucleotides matching TRBD1. This CDR3 region has 14 residues. V shed 5 bases, J shed 3 bases, and the junction held 7 bases outside the gene matches. Germline V gives CDR1 SGHVS, CDR2 FNYEAQ.

The CDR3 DNA is TGTGCCAGCAGCGGCCGGGACAAAGGCACAGATACGCAGTATTTT. It yields the protein CASSGRDKGTDTQYF. J is TRBJ2-3 and V is TRBV9; perhaps TRBD1 as D (6 bases). Trimming left V 3 bases short and J 1 base short, with 12 bases between. The germline V gene has CDR1 SGDLS and CDR2 YYNGEE. This CDR3 region has 15 residues.

The gene calls are TRBV28 and TRBJ1-1, with D uncertain. Germline V CDR1 and CDR2: MDHEN, SYDVKM. The V and J ends lost 5 bases and 5 bases respectively, with 15 bases between them. The CDR3 covers 14 residues. CDR3 protein: CASSPPWERTEAFF. In DNA form, the CDR3 reads TGTGCCAGCAGTCCACCCTGGGAGAGGACTGAAGCTTTCTTT. The complete variable domain, with remaining parts taken from reference TRBV28 and TRBJ1-1, reads DVKVTQSSRYLVKRTGEKVFLECVQDMDHENMFWYRQDPGLGLRLIYFSYDVKMKEKGDIPEGYSVSREKKERFSLILESASTNQTSMYLCASSPPWERTEAFFGQGTRLTVV.

The chain has TRBV9 and TRBJ2-7; 8 bases match TRBD1. The germline gives CDR1 SGDLS, CDR2 YYNGEE. J was trimmed by 4 bases and V by 3 bases; bases with no gene match: 9. The length of the CDR3 is 15 residues. CDR3 in DNA: TGTGCCAGCAGCGCCAGGCAGGGGGCGGCGTACGAGCAGTACTTC. Translated, it gives CASSARQGAAYEQYF.

This rearrangement joins TRBV7-3 to TRBJ2-7; TRBD2 agrees at 14 bases. There are 14 residues in the CDR3. The V segment lost 5 bases and the J segment 6 bases; nucleotides outside the gene matches: 3. Germline-derived CDR1 and CDR2 are SGHTA and FQGTGA. For the CDR3, the DNA is TGTGCCAGCAGCCCCGGGACTAGCGGGAGCGAGCAGTACTTC. This encodes CASSPGTSGSEQYF.

J is TRBJ1-4 and V is TRBV5-1; tentatively, D is TRBD1 (6 bases). V was pared by 5 bases and J by 4 bases, with 9 bases between. The CDR3 is made up of 13 amino acids. Per the germline V gene, CDR1 is SGHRS and CDR2 is YFSETQ. CDR3 loop: CASSEQGNEKLFF. The CDR3 nucleotides are TGCGCCAGCAGTGAACAGGGTAATGAAAAACTGTTTTTT.

The V call is TRBV5-1, the J call TRBJ2-2, with TRBD2 matching over 10 bases. Germline-derived CDR1 and CDR2 are SGHRS and YFSETQ. The CDR3 has 16 amino acids. The V and J ends lost 2 bases and 3 bases, in that order; junction bases with no gene match: 4. The CDR3 loop reads CASSFLAGADTGELFF. The CDR3 DNA reads as TGCGCCAGCAGCTTCCTAGCGGGGGCCGACACCGGGGAGCTGTTTTTT.

This clone was counted only a few times. This chain joins TRBV6-5 and TRBJ2-7; 11 nucleotides line up with TRBD2. V shed 7 bases and J 3 bases; nucleotides not matched to a gene: 8. This CDR3 is 15 amino acids long. Germline-derived CDR1 and CDR2 are MNHEY and SVGAGI. The CDR3 nucleotides read TGTGCCAGCACCCCTACGGGACTAGCGGACTACGAGCAGTACTTC. Its protein is CASTPTGLADYEQYF.

The genes are TRBV5-6 and TRBJ2-1; 8 bases fit TRBD2. Germline V gene sequence: CDR1 SGHDT, CDR2 YYEEEE. The length of the CDR3 is 18 residues. J lost 0 bases, V lost 1 base, and 9 bases had no gene match. CDR3 residues: CASSLSQSGGPSYNEQFF. In DNA, the CDR3 is TGTGCCAGCAGCTTGTCACAGAGCGGGGGACCCTCCTACAATGAGCAGTTCTTC.

The rearrangement links TRBV11-3 to TRBJ1-3, with D perhaps TRBD1 (5 bases). From germline, CDR1 is SGHNT and CDR2 YENEEA. V lost 5 bases and J 0 bases, leaving 14 bases between the germline ends. The CDR3 spans 16 residues. This CDR3 is CASSLGTASSGNTIYF. The DNA for the CDR3 is TGTGCCAGCAGCCTCGGGACTGCGAGCTCTGGAAACACCATATATTTT.

This clone was counted a few times. V is TRBV28 and J is TRBJ1-1; TRBD1 matches 7 bases. CDR3 size: 14 residues. The J segment lost 5 bases and the V segment lost 3 bases, leaving 6 bases of the junction unmatched. Germline lookup yields CDR1 MDHEN and CDR2 SYDVKM. The CDR3 DNA reads TGTGCCAGCAGTTTTAAGGGGGCAGGGACTGAAGCTTTCTTT. This codes for CASSFKGAGTEAFF. The full variable domain, rest sourced from reference TRBV28 and TRBJ1-1, is DVKVTQSSRYLVKRTGEKVFLECVQDMDHENMFWYRQDPGLGLRLIYFSYDVKMKEKGDIPEGYSVSREKKERFSLILESASTNQTSMYLCASSFKGAGTEAFFGQGTRLTVV.

This clone was recorded a few times. The V and J genes are TRBV7-3 and TRBJ2-3; 10 bases fit TRBD2. Losses at the gene ends were 6 bases for V and 1 base for J; bases not matched to a gene: 4. CDR1 SGHTA and CDR2 FQGTGA come from the germline V gene. The length of the CDR3 is 15 residues. The CDR3, as DNA: TGTGCCAGCAGTCAACTAGCGGGGCGCACAGATACGCAGTATTTT. Translated: CASSQLAGRTDTQYF.